The next 11 T cell receptor beta chains were all read from a single sample in a study of vaccination and CD4 T cells after COVID-19. These TCRs' antigens remain unknown. CD4+ T cells that had been cultured provided DNA sequenced with the Oncomine TCR Beta short-read assay. TCRdb re-called the PCR reads with MiXCR, one entry per CDR3 protein. Of around 15,000 distinct CDR3 sequences in the sample, 45% to 60% were seen once. Treatment of the sample: approximately nine-day PBMC culture with coronavirus spike peptide pools or control peptides (ViraFEST assay). Sequences were derived from CD4+ T cells from blood, cultured in vitro, sampled before SARS-CoV-2 vaccination. These receptors originate from a human donor who had recovered from COVID-19.

V is TRBV20-1 and J is TRBJ2-6; no clear D gene. V was clipped by 0 bases and J by 2 bases, with 8 bases between them. The CDR3 length is 15 residues. Germline V CDR1 and CDR2: DFQATT, SNEGSKA (reference sequence). DNA of the CDR3: TGCAGTGCTAGAGATCGCAGCGCTGGGGCCAACGTCCTGACTTTC. Translating it yields CSARDRSAGANVLTF.

This clonotype was counted only a few times. This rearrangement joins TRBV6-5 to TRBJ2-3; D not certain. Germline V CDR1 and CDR2: MNHEY, SVGAGI. Trimming stripped 4 bases from V and 9 bases from J, with 17 bases between. This CDR3 is 14 amino acids long. The CDR3 coding sequence is TGTGCCAGCAGTTCGAAACTATCCCCGGCCACGCAGTATTTT. Protein product: CASSSKLSPATQYF.

This clonotype turned up a few times. This sequence joins TRBV27 and TRBJ2-5; TRBD1 matches at 10 bases. This CDR3 has 18 residues. Trimming cost V 5 bases and J 5 bases; bases outside gene matches: 17. CDR1 MNHEY and CDR2 SMNVEV come from the germline V gene (reference sequence). For the CDR3, the DNA is TGTGCCAGCAGTCCCGAAGACAGGGGGCCTAGCCTGGCTGAGACCCAGTACTTC. Its protein product is CASSPEDRGPSLAETQYF.

This clonotype was detected only a few times. The chain couples TRBV20-1 to TRBJ1-2, with 7 bases fitting TRBD1. The CDR3 runs 20 residues. The V and J ends lost 3 bases and 8 bases, in that order; junction bases with no gene match: 30. Germline V CDR1 and CDR2: DFQATT, SNEGSKA (reference sequence). CDR3 residues: CSASYPPKPETGMNTDGYTF. The CDR3 DNA follows: TGCAGTGCTAGTTACCCCCCGAAGCCAGAGACAGGGATGAATACGGACGGCTACACCTTC.

The chain is built from TRBV20-1 and TRBJ1-5; the D gene is possibly TRBD1 (5 bases). Trimming removed 3 bases from V and 1 base from J, with 10 bases in between. From germline, CDR1 is DFQATT and CDR2 SNEGSKA (reference sequence). This CDR3 comprises 14 residues. CDR3 loop: CSASSGRSNQPQHF. The CDR3 DNA sequence: TGCAGTGCTAGCTCGGGACGGAGCAATCAGCCCCAGCATTTT.

The chain recombines TRBV6-5 with TRBJ2-5, with a weak D call TRBD1 (5 bases). Per germline, CDR1 MNHEY and CDR2 SVGAGI. Trimming removed 2 bases from V and 5 bases from J, with 21 bases in between. This CDR3 contains 17 residues. CDR3 amino acids: CASSYGSSGIGYETQYF. As DNA, the CDR3 is TGTGCCAGCAGTTACGGTTCCTCAGGGATCGGATATGAGACCCAGTACTTC.

This clonotype was picked up a small number of times. V gene TRBV21-1 combines with J gene TRBJ1-5. TRBV21-1 is labeled a pseudogene. The CDR3 has 13 residues. CDR3 nucleotides: TGTGCCAGCGAAAGGTGGCCCAATCAGCCCCAGCATTTT. Protein: CASERWPNQPQHF.

This clonotype was detected a few times. The chain combines TRBV20-1 with TRBJ2-7; weak D call: TRBD1 (6 bases). The CDR3 is 14 residues long. Germline V gene data show CDR1 as DFQATT and CDR2 as SNEGSKA (reference sequence). Trimming removed 5 bases at V and 1 base at J, with 15 bases between. CDR3 coding DNA: TGCAGTGCTCCGGACAGCCTTGGGTCCTACGAGCAGTACTTC. Its protein product is CSAPDSLGSYEQYF.

J is TRBJ2-1 and V is TRBV20-1; 8 nucleotides agree with TRBD2. CDR3 size: 14 residues. Germline CDR1 is DFQATT and CDR2 is SNEGSKA (reference sequence). V shed 1 base and J 7 bases; nucleotides not matched to a gene: 6. The CDR3, as DNA: TGCAGTGCTAGAGTTCCGGCTAGCGGGAATGAGCAGTTCTTC. Translation: CSARVPASGNEQFF.

This clonotype has more than one count but fewer than ten. The V gene is TRBV5-1, the J gene TRBJ2-5; D is undetermined. The CDR3 consists of 12 residues. With 4 bases removed from V and 2 bases from J, the gap between germline ends came to 6 bases. Germline-derived CDR1 and CDR2 are SGHRS and YFSETQ. CDR3 DNA sequence: TGCGCCAGCAGCCGGCAGCAAGAGACCCAGTACTTC. Its protein is CASSRQQETQYF.

The chain combines TRBV6-1 with TRBJ1-1; 9 bases match TRBD1. V lost 8 bases and J lost 7; bases outside the gene matches: 17. The CDR3 contains 16 residues. Germline CDR1 is MNHNS and CDR2 is SASEGT. CDR3 in amino acids: CASLSGTGIFESEAFF. For the CDR3, the DNA is TGTGCCAGCCTCTCCGGGACAGGGATTTTCGAGAGTGAAGCTTTCTTT.